One sample yielded the 14 T cell receptor beta chains listed below, sequenced in a study of OX40 agonist ivuxolimab in advanced cancers. TCRdb's table, derived via immunoSEQ multiplex PCR, lists solely in-frame clones and lacks some. The sample has about 20,000 clones, around 72% seen once; the top ten hold about 20%. The sequencing used CD4+ or CD8+ T cells sorted from blood, collected in a trial of the OX40 agonist ivuxolimab. The receptors come from an adult with an advanced solid tumor such as melanoma, head and neck, liver or kidney cancer.

CDR3 bases: TGTGCCAGCAGCTCCATCTCTAACTATGGCTACACCTTC. As protein: CASSSISNYGYTF. The gene calls are TRBV7-2 and TRBJ1-2; D gene ambiguous. CDR3 length: 13 amino acids. Trimming removed 4 bases from V and 0 bases from J, with 6 bases in between. Germline CDR1 reads SGHTA; CDR2 reads FQGNSA.

A single count supports this clone. Just one base apart from a much larger clone, this may be a read error. The same CDR3 also results from other DNA sequences found in this sample. The chain recombines TRBV9 with TRBJ2-7, with 9 bases matching TRBD1. CDR1 and CDR2 from the germline V gene are SGDLS and YYNGEE. The CDR3 is 15 residues long. Losses at the gene ends were 0 bases for V and 3 bases for J; bases not matched to a gene: 4. DNA for the CDR3: TGTGCCAGCAGCGTAGCTGGGACAGGGATCTACGAGCAGTACTTC. Its translation is CASSVAGTGIYEQYF. Using reference TRBV9 and TRBJ2-7 for the parts outside the CDR3, the full variable domain is DSGVTQTPKHLITATGQRVTLRCSPRSGDLSVYWYQQSLDQGLQFLIQYYNGEERAKGNILERFSAQQFPDLHSELNLSSLELGDSALYFCASSVAGTGIYEQYFGPGTRLTVT.

This clone has at least ten counts. This chain joins TRBV2 and TRBJ2-1; 12 bases fit TRBD2. J was trimmed by 3 bases and V by 6 bases; bases with no gene match: 12. This CDR3 region has 18 residues. Germline CDR1 SNHLY, CDR2 FYNNEI. This chain's CDR3 is CASSTLDASGGGYNEQFF. The CDR3 nucleotides read TGTGCCAGCAGCACCTTAGATGCTAGCGGGGGGGGCTACAATGAGCAGTTCTTC.

This sequence joins TRBV27 and TRBJ1-5; D is perhaps TRBD1 (6 bases). The V gene lost 0 bases and the J gene lost 5 bases, with 11 bases spanning the gap. Germline-derived CDR1 and CDR2 are MNHEY and SMNVEV (reference sequence). The CDR3 has 15 amino acids. The CDR3 region has the DNA TGTGCCAGCAGTTTATCCCCGCAGGGGCATCAGCCCCAGCATTTT. Translation: CASSLSPQGHQPQHF.

This chain uses TRBV5-4 with TRBJ1-2; 9 bases align to TRBD1. Germline lookup yields CDR1 SGHNT and CDR2 YYREEE (reference sequence). The V gene end was trimmed by 0 bases and the J gene end by 3 bases; junction bases not matched to a gene: 0. The CDR3 spans 14 residues. CDR3 protein: CASSLGTGDYGYTF. As DNA, the CDR3 is TGTGCCAGCAGCTTGGGGACAGGGGACTATGGCTACACCTTC.

The DNA of the CDR3 is TGTGCCAGCAGCTTCCGGGACAGGGGTAACACAGATACGCAGTATTTT. This translates into CASSFRDRGNTDTQYF. V gene TRBV28 combines with J gene TRBJ2-3, with TRBD1 identical over 10 bases. V lost 6 bases and J lost 2; bases outside the gene matches: 8. This CDR3 has 16 residues. Germline V gene sequence: CDR1 MDHEN, CDR2 SYDVKM.

This chain uses TRBV11-3 with TRBJ1-2; 7 positions match TRBD1. The CDR3 length is 13 residues. Trimming removed 5 bases from V and 7 bases from J; junction bases left unmatched: 7. Per germline, CDR1 SGHNT and CDR2 YENEEA. The CDR3 region is CASSRDRVLGYTF. Written as DNA, the CDR3 is TGTGCCAGCAGCCGAGACAGGGTCCTTGGCTACACCTTC.

This chain links TRBV13 with TRBJ2-5; D is unresolved. Germline CDR1 is PRHDT and CDR2 is FYEKMQ (reference sequence). Trimming removed 2 bases from V and 0 bases from J, with 25 bases in between. This CDR3 contains 20 residues. In DNA, the CDR3 is TGTGCCAGCAGCTTACTATCATTTCCTTTTGAAAACTCGTACCAAGAGACCCAGTACTTC. Protein sequence: CASSLLSFPFENSYQETQYF.

The gene calls are TRBV30 and TRBJ1-3; D call uncertain. CDR3 length: 14 amino acids. With 7 bases removed from V and 0 bases from J, the gap between germline ends came to 13 bases. Germline lookup yields CDR1 GTSNPN and CDR2 SVGIG (reference sequence). CDR3 loop: CAYMDWGSGNTIYF. The CDR3 DNA follows: TGTGCCTACATGGACTGGGGCTCTGGAAACACCATATATTTT.

This clone was seen a handful of times. The rearrangement links TRBV29-1 to TRBJ1-2, with 9 bases matching TRBD1. The CDR3 length is 11 residues. In germline, CDR1 is SQVTM, CDR2 ANQGSEA. J lost 5 bases, V lost 7 bases, and 2 bases had no gene match. CDR3 DNA: TGCAGCGCCGGGACAGGGTATGGCTACACCTTC. Its translation: CSAGTGYGYTF.

This chain joins TRBV7-6 and TRBJ2-7; D unresolved. CDR3 length equals 12 residues. Germline V gene sequence: CDR1 SGHVS, CDR2 FNYEAQ. The V end was cut by 4 bases, the J end by 4 bases, with 8 bases between. CDR3 DNA: TGTGCCAGCAGCTCTCGGAATTACGAGCAGTACTTC. Its translation: CASSSRNYEQYF.

The J gene is TRBJ2-3, the V gene TRBV9, with TRBD2 matching over 8 bases. Losses at the gene ends were 0 bases for V and 3 bases for J; bases not matched to a gene: 9. Germline V gives CDR1 SGDLS, CDR2 YYNGEE. The CDR3 consists of 17 residues. In DNA form, the CDR3 reads TGTGCCAGCAGCGTAGGAGGAGTCGGGGGGGCAACAGATACGCAGTATTTT. The encoded protein is CASSVGGVGGATDTQYF.

The V gene is TRBV5-5, the J gene TRBJ2-3, with TRBD1 matching over 7 bases. The CDR3 is 15 residues long. Trimming cost V 2 bases and J 5 bases; bases outside gene matches: 8. Germline V gene data show CDR1 as SGHKS and CDR2 as YYEKEE (reference sequence). In DNA form, the CDR3 reads TGTGCCAGCAGCTTACCGACAGGGTGGGGAGATACGCAGTATTTT. Translation: CASSLPTGWGDTQYF.

This clone was observed a single time. The chain couples TRBV9 to TRBJ1-2, with TRBD1 identical over 8 bases. V lost 3 bases and J lost 0; bases outside the gene matches: 7. Germline values: CDR1 SGDLS, CDR2 YYNGEE. This CDR3 region has 16 residues. The CDR3 DNA reads as TGTGCCAGCAGCGCCAAGACAGGGGCCACTAACTATGGCTACACCTTC. Protein: CASSAKTGATNYGYTF. Full variable domain (remainder filled in from reference TRBV9 and TRBJ1-2): DSGVTQTPKHLITATGQRVTLRCSPRSGDLSVYWYQQSLDQGLQFLIQYYNGEERAKGNILERFSAQQFPDLHSELNLSSLELGDSALYFCASSAKTGATNYGYTFGSGTRLTVV.